This T cell receptor beta chain was obtained from a study of STAT3 mutations in large granular lymphocyte leukemia. Study results and caveats: Some patients had persisting codominant clonotypes that could mask small clones. At least one immunodominant TCR beta clonotype appeared in every T-cell large granular lymphocyte leukemia patient.

Of note for this clone: Its antigen is not identified.

V dropped 1 base and J dropped 1 base, with 8 bases sitting between them. The CDR3 length is 14 residues. Germline assignment: CDR1 SGHTA and CDR2 FQGNSA. Method: immunoSEQ multiplex PCR; TCRdb's copy keeps in-frame clones and lacks some. The sample has roughly 22,000 clones; 85% to 95% are singletons. The chain joins TRBV7-2 to TRBJ2-7, with D possibly TRBD1 on 6 matching bases. What was sequenced was peripheral blood mononuclear cells. The TCR comes from a man aged 35 to 55 with T-cell large granular lymphocyte leukemia. Some clones in this sample may be carry-over from other donors' samples. The chain's CDR3 is CASSLGQVSYEQYF. The CDR3 DNA reads as TGTGCCAGCAGCTTAGGACAGGTGTCCTACGAGCAGTACTTC.